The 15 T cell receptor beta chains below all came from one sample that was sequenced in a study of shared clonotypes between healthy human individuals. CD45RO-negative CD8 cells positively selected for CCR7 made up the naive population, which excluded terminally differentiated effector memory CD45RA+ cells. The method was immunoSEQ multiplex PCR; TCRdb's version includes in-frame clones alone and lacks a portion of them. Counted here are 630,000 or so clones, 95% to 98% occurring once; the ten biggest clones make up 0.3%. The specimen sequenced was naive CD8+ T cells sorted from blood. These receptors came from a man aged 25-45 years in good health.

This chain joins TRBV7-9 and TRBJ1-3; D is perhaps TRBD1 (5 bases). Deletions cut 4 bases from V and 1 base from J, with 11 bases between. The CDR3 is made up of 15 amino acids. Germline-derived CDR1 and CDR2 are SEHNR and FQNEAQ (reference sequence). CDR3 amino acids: CASSSTRGSGNTIYF. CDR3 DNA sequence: TGTGCCAGCAGCTCCACGCGGGGGTCTGGAAACACCATATATTTT.

The CDR3 coding sequence is TGCAGCGTAATAGGACTCATGAACACTGAAGCTTTCTTT. Protein sequence: CSVIGLMNTEAFF. The chain is built from TRBV29-1 and TRBJ1-1; no definite D call. The germline CDR1 and CDR2 sequences are SQVTM and ANQGSEA. The CDR3 is made up of 13 amino acids. Trimming left V 6 bases short and J 0 bases short, with 11 bases between.

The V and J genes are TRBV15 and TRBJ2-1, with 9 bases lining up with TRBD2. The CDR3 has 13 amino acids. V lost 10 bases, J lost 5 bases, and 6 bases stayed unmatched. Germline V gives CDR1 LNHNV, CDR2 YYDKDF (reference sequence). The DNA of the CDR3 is TGTGCCATAAGCGGGGGGCCCGACAATGAGCAGTTCTTC. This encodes CAISGGPDNEQFF.

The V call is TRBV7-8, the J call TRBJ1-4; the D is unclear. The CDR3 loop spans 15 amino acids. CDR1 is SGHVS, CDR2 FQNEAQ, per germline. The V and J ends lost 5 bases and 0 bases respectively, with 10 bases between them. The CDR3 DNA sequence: TGTGCCAGCAGCCCCTTCCGGGCAACTAATGAAAAACTGTTTTTT. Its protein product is CASSPFRATNEKLFF.

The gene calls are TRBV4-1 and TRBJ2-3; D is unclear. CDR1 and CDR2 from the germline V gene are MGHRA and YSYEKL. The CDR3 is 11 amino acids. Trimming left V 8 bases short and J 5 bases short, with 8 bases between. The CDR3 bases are TGCGCCAGCGGTAGTGGAGATACGCAGTATTTT. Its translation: CASGSGDTQYF.

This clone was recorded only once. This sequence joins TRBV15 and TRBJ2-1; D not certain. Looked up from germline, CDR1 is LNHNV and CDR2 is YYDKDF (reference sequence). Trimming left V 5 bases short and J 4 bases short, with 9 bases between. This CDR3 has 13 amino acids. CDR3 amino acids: CATSGPPYNEQFF. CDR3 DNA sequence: TGTGCCACCAGCGGCCCACCTTACAATGAGCAGTTCTTC.

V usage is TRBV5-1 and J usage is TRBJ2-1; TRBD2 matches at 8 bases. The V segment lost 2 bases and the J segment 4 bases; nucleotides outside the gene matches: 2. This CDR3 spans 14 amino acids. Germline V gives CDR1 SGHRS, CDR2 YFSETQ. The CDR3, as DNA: TGCGCCAGCAGCTTCGAGCGGGAGTACAATGAGCAGTTCTTC. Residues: CASSFEREYNEQFF. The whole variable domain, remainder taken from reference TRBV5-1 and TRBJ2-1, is KAGVTQTPRYLIKTRGQQVTLSCSPISGHRSVSWYQQTPGQGLQFLFEYFSETQRNKGNFPGRFSGRQFSNSRSEMNVSTLELGDSALYLCASSFEREYNEQFFGPGTRLTVL.

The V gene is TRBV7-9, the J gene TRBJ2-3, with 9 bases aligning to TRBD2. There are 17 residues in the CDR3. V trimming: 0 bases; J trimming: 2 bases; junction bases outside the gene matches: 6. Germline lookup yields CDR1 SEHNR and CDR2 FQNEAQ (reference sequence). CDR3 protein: CASSLAHAGGTTDTQYF. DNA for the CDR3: TGTGCCAGCAGCTTAGCTCATGCGGGGGGGACCACAGATACGCAGTATTTT.

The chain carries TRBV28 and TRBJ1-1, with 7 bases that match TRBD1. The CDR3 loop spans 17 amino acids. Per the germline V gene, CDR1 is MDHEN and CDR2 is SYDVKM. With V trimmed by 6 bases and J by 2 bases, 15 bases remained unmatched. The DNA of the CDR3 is TGTGCCAGCAGCCCCCGAAGGACAGGTGATATCAACACTGAAGCTTTCTTT. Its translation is CASSPRRTGDINTEAFF.

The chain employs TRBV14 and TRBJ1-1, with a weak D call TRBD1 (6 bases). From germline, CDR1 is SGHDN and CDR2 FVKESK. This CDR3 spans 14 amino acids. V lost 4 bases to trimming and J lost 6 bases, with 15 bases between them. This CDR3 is CASSPGQSFSEAFF. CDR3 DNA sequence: TGTGCCAGCAGCCCCGGACAGTCATTCTCTGAAGCTTTCTTT.

CDR3 sequence reads: CASSNHRDRGNNYGYTF. DNA for the CDR3: TGTGCCAGCAGCAACCACCGGGACAGGGGAAATAACTATGGCTACACCTTC. The rearrangement uses TRBV9 and TRBJ1-2, with 10 bases lining up with TRBD1. J was trimmed by 1 base and V by 4 bases; bases with no gene match: 10. CDR1 and CDR2 (germline): SGDLS, YYNGEE. CDR3 size: 17 residues.

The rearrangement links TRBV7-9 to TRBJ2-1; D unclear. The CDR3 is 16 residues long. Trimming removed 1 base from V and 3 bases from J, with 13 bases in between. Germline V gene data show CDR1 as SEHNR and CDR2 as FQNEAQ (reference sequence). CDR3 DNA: TGTGCCAGCAGCTTAGATCTTCGCGCCCTCTACAATGAGCAGTTCTTC. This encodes CASSLDLRALYNEQFF.

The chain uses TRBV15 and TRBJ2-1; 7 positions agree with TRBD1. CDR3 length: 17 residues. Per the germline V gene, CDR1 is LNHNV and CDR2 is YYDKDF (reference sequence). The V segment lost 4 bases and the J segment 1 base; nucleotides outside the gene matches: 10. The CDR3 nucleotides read TGTGCCACCAGCACGCATGGCGACAGGGCGTCCTACAATGAGCAGTTCTTC. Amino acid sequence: CATSTHGDRASYNEQFF.

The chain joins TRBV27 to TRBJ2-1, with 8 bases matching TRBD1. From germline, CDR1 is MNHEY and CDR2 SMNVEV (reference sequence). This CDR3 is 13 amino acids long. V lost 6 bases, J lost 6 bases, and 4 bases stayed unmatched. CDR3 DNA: TGTGCCAGCAGAGGACAGGGATTCAATGAGCAGTTCTTC. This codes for CASRGQGFNEQFF.

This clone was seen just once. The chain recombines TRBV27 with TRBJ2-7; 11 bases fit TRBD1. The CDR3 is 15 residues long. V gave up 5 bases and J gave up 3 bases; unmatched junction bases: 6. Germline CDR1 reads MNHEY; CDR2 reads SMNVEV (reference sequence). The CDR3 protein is CASSRGQGALYEQYF. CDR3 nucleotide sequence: TGTGCCAGCAGTCGCGGACAGGGGGCTCTCTACGAGCAGTACTTC.